These T cell receptor beta chains were read from a single sample in a study of CD8 T cells in ankylosing spondylitis. From the 5' RACE reads, TCRdb called clonotypes with MiXCR, one entry per CDR3 protein. The table includes 300,000 to 400,000 distinct CDR3 sequences, roughly 15% detected once. The source material was blood, either unsorted or a sorted T cell fraction (not recorded which). The source is a male donor with ankylosing spondylitis or in good health (not recorded which). CDR3s include the opening cysteine and the closing phenylalanine or tryptophan. A D gene is named only where the DNA matches it firmly. Some rows mark clone size as missing; the rest say once, few, many or name a class of expanded clone.

size	V	D	J	DNA	CDR3
many	TRBV29-1	TRBD1	TRBJ2-7	TGCAGCGTTGACGGGCTCGGTCGACAGGGAACCTACGAGCAGTACTTC	CSVDGLGRQGTYEQYF
NA	TRBV10-2	TRBD1	TRBJ1-1	TGCGCCAGCAGTGAACTACAGGGGCCGAACACTGAAGCTTTCTTT	CASSELQGPNTEAFF
NA	TRBV29-1	TRBD1	TRBJ2-1	TGCAGCGTCGCACAGACAGGGCAGAGCCATTTCAATGAGCAGTTCTTC	CSVAQTGQSHFNEQFF
NA	TRBV12-3/TRBV12-4	TRBD2	TRBJ2-3	TGTGCCAGCAGTTTAGGGGCGGGGGGGCCAGATACGCAGTATTTT	CASSLGAGGPDTQYF
NA	TRBV5-1	TRBD2	TRBJ2-1	TGCGCCAGCAGCTTGCTAGCGGAGACATACAATGAGCAGTTCTTC	CASSLLAETYNEQFF
few	TRBV12-3/TRBV12-4	NA	TRBJ2-5	TGTGCCAGCAGCCCAGAGCGCTCTAGCGTGCAAGAGACCCAGTACTTC	CASSPERSSVQETQYF
NA	TRBV25-1	NA	TRBJ2-7	TGTGCCAGCAGTGGAGACGGCTTGGGAGAGCAGTACTTC	CASSGDGLGEQYF
NA	TRBV6-1	NA	TRBJ1-3	TGTGGGGAGGCATCTGGAAACACCATATATTTT	CGEASGNTIYF
many	TRBV3-1	NA	TRBJ1-2	TGTGCCAGCAGCCAAGAGGCGGAGGACAACTATGGCTACACCTTC	CASSQEAEDNYGYTF
few	TRBV20-1	NA	TRBJ1-1	TGCAGTGCTAGCCAGAGGAACACTGAAGCTTTCTTT	CSASQRNTEAFF
NA	TRBV20-1	NA	TRBJ2-7	TGCAGTGTTAAGGGACGGCGGAGCTCCTACGAGCAGTACTTC	CSVKGRRSSYEQYF
many	TRBV7-2	TRBD2	TRBJ2-3	TGTGCCAGCAGAGATACGGGGGGAACAGATACGCAGTATTTT	CASRDTGGTDTQYF
NA	TRBV7-9	TRBD2	TRBJ2-1	TGTGCCAGCAGCTTCAGACTAGCGGGGGGCCCCCATGAGCAGTTCTTC	CASSFRLAGGPHEQFF
many	TRBV7-9	NA	TRBJ2-7	TGTGCCACCGTAGTGTGGGACTTTTCCTCCTACGAGCAGTACTTC	CATVVWDFSSYEQYF
NA	TRBV9	NA	TRBJ2-1	TGTGCCAGCAGCGTAGGACTAAAGGAGGAGCAGTTCTTC	CASSVGLKEEQFF
NA	TRBV20-1	NA	TRBJ1-1	TGCAGCGCTAGGGGGGTTAGATTCTCTGAAGCTTTCTTT	CSARGVRFSEAFF
NA	TRBV5-1	TRBD2	TRBJ2-3	TGCGCCACCGGGAGGGACGGGCATACAGATACGCAGTATTTT	CATGRDGHTDTQYF
many	TRBV5-1	NA	TRBJ2-3	TGCGCCAGCAGCTTGGGGCAGGGAAGGGCAGATACGCAGTATTTT	CASSLGQGRADTQYF
few	TRBV15	NA	TRBJ2-3	TGTGCCACCAGCAGAGCGCAGGGTGCGCAGTATTTT	CATSRAQGAQYF
NA	TRBV4-2	TRBD2	TRBJ2-3	TGTGCCAGCAGCCCCCTTCTCACTAGCGGGACAGATACGCAGTATTTT	CASSPLLTSGTDTQYF
few	TRBV12-3/TRBV12-4	NA	TRBJ2-7	TGTGCCAGCAGTCATCGAGGTGGCTCCTACGAGCAGTACTTC	CASSHRGGSYEQYF
NA	TRBV5-1	TRBD1	TRBJ1-4	TGCGCCAGCAGCATCGACAGGGGGAAAGAAAAACTGTTTTTT	CASSIDRGKEKLFF
NA	TRBV12-3/TRBV12-4	NA	TRBJ1-6	TGTGCCAGCACTCTCGGGAGCGATAATTCACCCCTCCACTTT	CASTLGSDNSPLHF
NA	TRBV20-1	TRBD1	TRBJ2-2	TGCAGTGCTACCCGGGACAGTCAATCCGGGGAGCTGTTTTTT	CSATRDSQSGELFF
NA	TRBV19	TRBD1	TRBJ1-2	TGTGCCAGTAGTATAGATTCGGGACAGGTGTACGGCTACACCTTC	CASSIDSGQVYGYTF
NA	TRBV12-3/TRBV12-4	TRBD1	TRBJ2-2	TGTGCCAGCAGAGGACAGGGGCGGGCCGGGGAGCTGTTTTTT	CASRGQGRAGELFF